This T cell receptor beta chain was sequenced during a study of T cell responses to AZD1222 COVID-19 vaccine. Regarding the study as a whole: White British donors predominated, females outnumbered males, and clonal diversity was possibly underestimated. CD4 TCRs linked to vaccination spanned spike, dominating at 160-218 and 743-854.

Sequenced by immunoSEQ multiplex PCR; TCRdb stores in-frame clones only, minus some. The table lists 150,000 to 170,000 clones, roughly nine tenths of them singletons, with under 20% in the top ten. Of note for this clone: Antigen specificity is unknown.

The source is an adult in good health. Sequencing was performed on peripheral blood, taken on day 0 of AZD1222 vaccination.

CDR3 region: CAWSAGQLNTEAFF. The CDR3 nucleotides are TGTGCCTGGAGTGCCGGACAGTTGAACACTGAAGCTTTCTTT. This chain links TRBV30 with TRBJ1-1; D may be TRBD1 (6 bases). The CDR3 loop spans 14 amino acids. From germline, CDR1 is GTSNPN and CDR2 SVGIG (reference sequence). V shed 1 base and J shed 0 bases, with 9 bases lying between them.